A selection of T cell receptor beta chains follows, all from one sample in a study of cytomegalovirus exposure and HLA in healthy donors. Sequencing used immunoSEQ multiplex PCR; TCRdb keeps in-frame clones, though not all of them. This sample's clone table lists tens of thousands of clones. Sequenced input: PBMCs. The receptors derive from a man in his forties in good health and CMV-seropositive. Each CDR3 is given with its conserved first and last residue. D genes are given only for firm matches.

TRBV14	TRBJ2-3	TRBD1	CASSQYRDSRNTDTQYF	TGTGCCAGCAGCCAGTATAGGGACAGTAGAAACACAGATACGCAGTATTTT
TRBV29-1	TRBJ2-7	.	CSAFGSYEQYF	TGCAGCGCCTTCGGCTCCTACGAGCAGTACTTC
TRBV18	TRBJ2-7	TRBD1	CASSPPVKFSGGGFGYEQYF	TGTGCCAGCTCCCCACCGGTGAAGTTTTCAGGGGGCGGTTTCGGCTACGAGCAGTACTTC
TRBV6-5	TRBJ1-2	.	CASSYLAQRDGYTF	TGTGCCAGCAGTTACCTGGCCCAGAGGGATGGCTACACCTTC
TRBV27	TRBJ1-4	TRBD1	CASSPSGTGEANEKLFF	TGTGCCAGCAGTCCCTCCGGGACAGGGGAGGCTAATGAAAAACTGTTTTTT
TRBV18	TRBJ1-1	.	CASSPRTSLDTEAFF	TGTGCCAGCTCACCACGGACATCTCTTGACACTGAAGCTTTCTTT
TRBV6-5	TRBJ1-6	TRBD1	CASSTADRGGSPLHF	TGTGCCAGCAGTACCGCGGACAGGGGAGGTTCACCCCTCCACTTT
TRBV6-5	TRBJ2-7	TRBD1	CASSYNGQDEQYF	TGTGCCAGCAGTTACAATGGACAGGACGAGCAGTACTTC
TRBV6-1	TRBJ2-1	TRBD1	CASRTGQGPYNEQFF	TGTGCCAGCAGGACGGGACAGGGCCCCTACAATGAGCAGTTCTTC
TRBV29-1	TRBJ2-7	.	CSVAGTYSYEQYF	TGCAGCGTGGCCGGGACTTACTCCTACGAGCAGTACTTC
TRBV11-1	TRBJ1-2	.	CASSLEAGYGYTF	TGTGCCAGCAGCTTAGAGGCAGGCTATGGCTACACCTTC
TRBV5-6	TRBJ2-2	.	CASSFRELHTGELFF	TGTGCCAGCAGCTTCCGGGAGCTTCACACCGGGGAGCTGTTTTTT
TRBV30	TRBJ1-2	.	CASDWGGPSDYGYTF	TGTGCCTCCGATTGGGGGGGCCCTTCGGACTATGGCTACACCTTC